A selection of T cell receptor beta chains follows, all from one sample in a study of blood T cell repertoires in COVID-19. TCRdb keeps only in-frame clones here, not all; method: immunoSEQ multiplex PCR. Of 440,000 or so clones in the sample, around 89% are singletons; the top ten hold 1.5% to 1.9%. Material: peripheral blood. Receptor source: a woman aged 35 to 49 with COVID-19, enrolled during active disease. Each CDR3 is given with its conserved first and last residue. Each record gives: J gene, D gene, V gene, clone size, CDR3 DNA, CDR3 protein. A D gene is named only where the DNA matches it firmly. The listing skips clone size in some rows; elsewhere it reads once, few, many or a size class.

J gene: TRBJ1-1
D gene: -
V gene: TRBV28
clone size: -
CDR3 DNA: TGTGCCAGCAGGGGGACTGTTGAAGCTTTCTTT
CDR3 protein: CASRGTVEAFF

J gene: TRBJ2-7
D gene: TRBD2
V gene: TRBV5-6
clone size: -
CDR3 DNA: TGTGCCAGCAGCTATAGACTAGCGGGAGTCTACGAGCAGTACTTC
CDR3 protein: CASSYRLAGVYEQYF

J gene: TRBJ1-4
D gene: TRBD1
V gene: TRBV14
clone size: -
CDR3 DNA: TGTGCCAGCAGCCAAGAGAACAGGGGTCATGAAAAACTGTTTTTT
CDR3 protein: CASSQENRGHEKLFF

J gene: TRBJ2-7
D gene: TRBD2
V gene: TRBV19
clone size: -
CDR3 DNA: TGTGCCAGTAGCAAATGGGGGGGTACCTACGAGCAGTACTTC
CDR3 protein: CASSKWGGTYEQYF

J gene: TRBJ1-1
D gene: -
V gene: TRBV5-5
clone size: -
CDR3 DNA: TGTGCCAGCAGCGATTTCAGGGGTCGGGACACTGAAGCTTTCTTT
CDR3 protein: CASSDFRGRDTEAFF

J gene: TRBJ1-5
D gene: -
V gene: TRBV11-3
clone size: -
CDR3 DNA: TGTGCCAGCAGCTTAGATCTGGCCAGGGTAGATCAGCCCCAGCATTTT
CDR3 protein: CASSLDLARVDQPQHF

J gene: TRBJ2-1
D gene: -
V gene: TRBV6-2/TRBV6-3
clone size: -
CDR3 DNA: TGTGCCAGCAGTTCCAGGGAGGTAGAGCAGTTCTTC
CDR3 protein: CASSSREVEQFF

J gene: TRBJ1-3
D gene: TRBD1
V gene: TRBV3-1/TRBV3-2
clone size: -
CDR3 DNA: TGTGCCAGCAGCCGGGGACAGGGGAACGGAAACACCATATATTTT
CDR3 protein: CASSRGQGNGNTIYF

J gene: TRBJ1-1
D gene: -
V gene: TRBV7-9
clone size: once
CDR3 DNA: TGTGCCCGGAGAAAAACCCCACTTCTGAACACTGAAGCTTTCTTT
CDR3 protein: CARRKTPLLNTEAFF

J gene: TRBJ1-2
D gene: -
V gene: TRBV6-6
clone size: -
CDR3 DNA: TGTGCCAGCAGTCCCATATTTCTGCGTGGACAGCACTATGGCTACACCTTC
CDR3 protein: CASSPIFLRGQHYGYTF

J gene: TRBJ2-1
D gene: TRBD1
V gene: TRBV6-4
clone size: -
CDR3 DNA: TGTGCCGGACCCGGGACAGGGTGCAACAATGAGCAGTTCTTC
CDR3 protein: CAGPGTGCNNEQFF

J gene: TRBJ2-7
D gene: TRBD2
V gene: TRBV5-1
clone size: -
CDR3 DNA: TGCGCCAGCAGCCCGGGGGGGACAACGAACTACGAGCAGTACTTC
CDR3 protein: CASSPGGTTNYEQYF

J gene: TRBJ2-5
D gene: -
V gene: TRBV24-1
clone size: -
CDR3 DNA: TGTGCCACCAGTGATGCCAGGGGTGAGGGAGAGACCCAGTACTTC
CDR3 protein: CATSDARGEGETQYF

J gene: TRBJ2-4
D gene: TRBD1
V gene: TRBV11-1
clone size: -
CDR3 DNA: TGTGCCAGCAGTTCCGCCCGGACAGGGGAGTGGAACATTCAGTACTTC
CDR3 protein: CASSSARTGEWNIQYF

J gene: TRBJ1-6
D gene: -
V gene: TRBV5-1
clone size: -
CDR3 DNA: TGCGCCAGCAGCTTGGATCCTTCAAGCGGGTATAATTCACCCCTCCACTTT
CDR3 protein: CASSLDPSSGYNSPLHF

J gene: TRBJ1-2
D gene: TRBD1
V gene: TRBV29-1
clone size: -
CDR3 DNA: TGCAGCGAGTCCGACAGGGGGCGAATGTTTAACTATGGCTACACCTTC
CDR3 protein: CSESDRGRMFNYGYTF

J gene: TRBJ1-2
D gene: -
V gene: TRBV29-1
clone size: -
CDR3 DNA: TGCAGCGTTGAGAGGAATACAGGGTGGGTCTATGGCTACACCTTC
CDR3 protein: CSVERNTGWVYGYTF

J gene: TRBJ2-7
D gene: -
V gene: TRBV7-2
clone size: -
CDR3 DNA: TGTGCCAGCAGCCAGCGGGCGGGACCCTACGAGCAGTACTTC
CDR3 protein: CASSQRAGPYEQYF

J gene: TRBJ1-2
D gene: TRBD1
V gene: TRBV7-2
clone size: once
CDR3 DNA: TGTGCCAGCAGCTCTAGACAGGGGGTTCAAGGCTACACCTTC
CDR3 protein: CASSSRQGVQGYTF

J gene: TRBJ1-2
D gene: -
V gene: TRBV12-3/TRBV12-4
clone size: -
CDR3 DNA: TGTGCCAGCAGTTTAATCTCTGGCTACACCTTC
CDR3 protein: CASSLISGYTF

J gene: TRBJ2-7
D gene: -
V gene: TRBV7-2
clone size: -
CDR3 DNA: TGTGCCAGCAGCTTGACTAGCGAGCAGTACTTC
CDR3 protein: CASSLTSEQYF

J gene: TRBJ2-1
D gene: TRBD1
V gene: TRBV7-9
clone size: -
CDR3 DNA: TGTGCCAGCAGCATCCGGTCGGACAGGGATCGACTACAGTTCTTC
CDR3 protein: CASSIRSDRDRLQFF

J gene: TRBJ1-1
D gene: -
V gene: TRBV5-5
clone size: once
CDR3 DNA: TGTGCCAGCAGCTTGCTTGGCAGAATGATTGAAGCTTTCTTT
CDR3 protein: CASSLLGRMIEAFF

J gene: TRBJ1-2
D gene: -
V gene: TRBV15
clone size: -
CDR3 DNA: TGTGCCACCAGCAGAGGGGGGCGGCTACCCCTGCGCTATGGCTACACCTTC
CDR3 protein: CATSRGGRLPLRYGYTF

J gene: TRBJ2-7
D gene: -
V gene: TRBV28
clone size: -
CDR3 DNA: TGTGCCAGCAGTTTACCAGGGGCCACCTACGAGCAGTACTTC
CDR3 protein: CASSLPGATYEQYF

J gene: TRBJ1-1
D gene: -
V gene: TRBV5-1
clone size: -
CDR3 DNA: TGCGCCAGCAGCCCGTTAGGGGCATCACACATGAACACTGAAGCTTTCTTT
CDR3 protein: CASSPLGASHMNTEAFF

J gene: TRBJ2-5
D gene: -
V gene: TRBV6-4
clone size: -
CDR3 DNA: TGTGCCAGCAGTCCTCGTCCCGGGGAAGAGACCCAGTACTTC
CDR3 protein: CASSPRPGEETQYF

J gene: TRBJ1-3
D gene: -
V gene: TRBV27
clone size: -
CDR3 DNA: TGTGCCAGCATAGGAGGAGTGACTGGAAACACCATATATTTT
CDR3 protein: CASIGGVTGNTIYF

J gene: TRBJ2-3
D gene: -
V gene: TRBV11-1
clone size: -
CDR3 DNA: TGTGCCAGCGCTCCAGTAGGCGGGGCTGCAGATACGCAGTATTTT
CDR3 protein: CASAPVGGAADTQYF

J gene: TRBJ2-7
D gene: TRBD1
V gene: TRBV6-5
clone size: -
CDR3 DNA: TGTGCCATCCATAGACAGGGCCTACGAGTTGCGCAGTACTTC
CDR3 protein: CAIHRQGLRVAQYF

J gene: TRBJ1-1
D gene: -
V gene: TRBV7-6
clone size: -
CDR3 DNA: TGTGCCAGCAGCCCCGGCAGGGCGAACACTGAAGCTTTCTTT
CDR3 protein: CASSPGRANTEAFF

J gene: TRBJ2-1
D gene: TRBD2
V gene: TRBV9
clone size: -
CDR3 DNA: TGTGCCAGCAGCGTAGCTACATGGGGCGGGGGCAATGAGCAGTTCTTC
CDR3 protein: CASSVATWGGGNEQFF

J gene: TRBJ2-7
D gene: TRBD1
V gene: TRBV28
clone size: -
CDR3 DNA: TGTGCCACGCACAGGGGGCCTACCACCGAGCAGTACTTC
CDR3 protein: CATHRGPTTEQYF

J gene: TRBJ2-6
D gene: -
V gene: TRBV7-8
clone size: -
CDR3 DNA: TGTGCCAGCACCCGAAGTGGGGGGGCTAACTCTGGGGCCAACGTCCTGACTTTC
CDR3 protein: CASTRSGGANSGANVLTF

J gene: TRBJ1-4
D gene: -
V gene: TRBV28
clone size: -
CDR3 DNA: TGTGCCAGCAGCCTTAGGGCAGCATCGGGAGTTGGTGTGTTTTTT
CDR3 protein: CASSLRAASGVGVFF

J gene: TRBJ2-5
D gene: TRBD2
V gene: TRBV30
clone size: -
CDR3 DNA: TGTGCCTGGAGTGTTGGGCTAGCGGCTAACCAAGAGACCCAGTACTTC
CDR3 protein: CAWSVGLAANQETQYF

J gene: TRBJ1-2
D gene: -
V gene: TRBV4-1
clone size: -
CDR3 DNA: TGCGCCAGCAGCCAAGATGGCGGGGGCTCGAACTATGGCTACACCTTC
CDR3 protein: CASSQDGGGSNYGYTF

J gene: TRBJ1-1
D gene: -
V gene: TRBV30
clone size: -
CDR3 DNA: TGTGCCTGGAGTGTGACTCGGGGAGGGGTCACTGAAGCTTTCTTT
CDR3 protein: CAWSVTRGGVTEAFF

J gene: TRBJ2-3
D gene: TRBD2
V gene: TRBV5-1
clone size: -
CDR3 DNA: TGCGCCAGCAGCAATTCCGTAGCGGGAGGAGGGACGCAGTATTTT
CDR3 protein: CASSNSVAGGGTQYF

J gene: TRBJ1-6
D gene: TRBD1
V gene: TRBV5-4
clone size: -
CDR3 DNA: TGTGCCAGCAGCTTGGGGGGACAGGATGCGTCACCCCTCCACTTT
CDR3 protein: CASSLGGQDASPLHF

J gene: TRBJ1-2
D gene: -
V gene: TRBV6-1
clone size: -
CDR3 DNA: TGTGCCAGCAGTGAACTGAGTAGGAGTAGCTACACCTTC
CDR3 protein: CASSELSRSSYTF

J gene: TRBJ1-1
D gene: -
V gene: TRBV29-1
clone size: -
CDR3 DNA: TGCAGCGTTGAAGAGAGTTGGGAGAGAATCTTT
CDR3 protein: CSVEESWERIF

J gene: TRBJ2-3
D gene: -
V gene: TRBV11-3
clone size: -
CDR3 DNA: TGTGCCAGTTCGATCGGGGGCACAGATACGCAGTATTTT
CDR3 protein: CASSIGGTDTQYF

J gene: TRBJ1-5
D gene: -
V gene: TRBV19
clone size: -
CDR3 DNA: TGTGCCAGTACCCAAGGGGGAAGCAATCAGCCCCAGCATTTT
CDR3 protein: CASTQGGSNQPQHF

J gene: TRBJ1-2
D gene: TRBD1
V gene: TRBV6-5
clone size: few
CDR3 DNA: TGTGCCAGCAGTTACCGACAGGGCGGAGGCTACACCTTC
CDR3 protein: CASSYRQGGGYTF

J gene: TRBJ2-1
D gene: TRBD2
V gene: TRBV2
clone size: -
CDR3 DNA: TGTGCCAGCGCCCGACTAGCGGGACGGGATGAGCAGTTCTTC
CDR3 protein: CASARLAGRDEQFF

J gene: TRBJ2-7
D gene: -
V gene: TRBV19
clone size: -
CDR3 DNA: TGTGCCAGTAGTATAGGCCCACAGCAGCCCTACGAGCAGTACTTC
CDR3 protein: CASSIGPQQPYEQYF

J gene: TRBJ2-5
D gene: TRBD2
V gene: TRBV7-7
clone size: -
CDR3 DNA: TGTGCTAGCGAGCTCGGGGATAGCGGGTTTCCGCGGGACTTC
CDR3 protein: CASELGDSGFPRDF

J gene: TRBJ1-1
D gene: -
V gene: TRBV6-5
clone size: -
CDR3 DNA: TGTGCCAGCAGACGAGACCTAGGGAACACTGAAGCTTTCTTT
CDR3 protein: CASRRDLGNTEAFF

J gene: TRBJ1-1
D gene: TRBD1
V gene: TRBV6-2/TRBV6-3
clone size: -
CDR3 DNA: TGTGCCAGCAGTTGGCAGGGGGCAGTCACTGAAGCTTTCTTT
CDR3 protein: CASSWQGAVTEAFF

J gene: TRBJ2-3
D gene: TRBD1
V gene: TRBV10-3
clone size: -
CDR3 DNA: TGTGCCATCAGTGAATCGGGACAGGGGGTAGATACGCAGTATTTT
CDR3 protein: CAISESGQGVDTQYF

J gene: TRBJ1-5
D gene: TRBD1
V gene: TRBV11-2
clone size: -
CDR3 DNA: TGTGCCAGCAGCTTAGTCTCCGGGACAGGGACCCTTAGCGATCAGCCCCAGCATTTT
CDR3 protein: CASSLVSGTGTLSDQPQHF

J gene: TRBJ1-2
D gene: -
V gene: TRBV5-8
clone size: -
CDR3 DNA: TGTGCCAGCAGCTTGCTGGTTAGCTATGGCTACACCTTC
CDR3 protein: CASSLLVSYGYTF

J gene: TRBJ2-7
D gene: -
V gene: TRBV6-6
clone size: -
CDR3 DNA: TGTGCCAGCAGTTCCTTACTCCATTACGAGCAGTACTTC
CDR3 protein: CASSSLLHYEQYF

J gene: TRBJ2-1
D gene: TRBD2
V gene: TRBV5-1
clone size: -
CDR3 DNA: TGCGCCAGCAGCTTTGGCCTAGCGGGGCCACCCGAGTTCTTC
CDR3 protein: CASSFGLAGPPEFF